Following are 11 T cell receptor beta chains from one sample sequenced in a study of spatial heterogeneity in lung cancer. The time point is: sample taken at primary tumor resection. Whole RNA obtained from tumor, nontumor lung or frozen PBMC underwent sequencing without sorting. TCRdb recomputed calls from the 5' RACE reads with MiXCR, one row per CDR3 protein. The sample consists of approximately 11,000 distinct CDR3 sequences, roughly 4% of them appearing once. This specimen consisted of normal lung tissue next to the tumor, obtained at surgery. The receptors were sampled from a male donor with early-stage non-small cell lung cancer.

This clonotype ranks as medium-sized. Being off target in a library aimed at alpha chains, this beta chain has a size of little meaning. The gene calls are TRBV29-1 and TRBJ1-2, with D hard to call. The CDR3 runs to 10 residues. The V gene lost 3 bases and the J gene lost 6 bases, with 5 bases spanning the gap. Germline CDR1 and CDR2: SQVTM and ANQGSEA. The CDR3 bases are TGCAGCGTTGACCAGAATGGCTACACCTTC. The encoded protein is CSVDQNGYTF.

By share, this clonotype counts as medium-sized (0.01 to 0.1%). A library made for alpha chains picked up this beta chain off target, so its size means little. The chain's CDR3 is CASRAGTSDTQYF. In DNA form, the CDR3 reads TGCGCCAGCAGGGCCGGGACCTCAGATACGCAGTATTTT. This chain joins TRBV10-2 and TRBJ2-3; D is possibly TRBD1 or TRBD2 (5 bases each). With 6 bases removed from V and 4 bases from J, the gap between germline ends came to 11 bases. CDR3 length: 13 amino acids. Germline CDR1 is WSHSY and CDR2 is SAAADI.

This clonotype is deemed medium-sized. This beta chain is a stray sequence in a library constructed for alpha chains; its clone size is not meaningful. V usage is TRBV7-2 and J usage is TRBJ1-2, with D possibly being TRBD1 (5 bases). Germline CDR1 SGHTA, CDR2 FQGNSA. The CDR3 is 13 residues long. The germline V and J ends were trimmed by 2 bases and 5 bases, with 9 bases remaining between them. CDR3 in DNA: TGTGCCAGCAGCTTATCAGGGAGTTATGGCTACACCTTC. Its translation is CASSLSGSYGYTF. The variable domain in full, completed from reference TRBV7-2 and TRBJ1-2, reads GAGVSQSPSNKVTEKGKDVELRCDPISGHTALYWYRQSLGQGLEFLIYFQGNSAPDKSGLPSDRFSAERTGGSVSTLTIQRTQQEDSAVYLCASSLSGSYGYTFGSGTRLTVV.

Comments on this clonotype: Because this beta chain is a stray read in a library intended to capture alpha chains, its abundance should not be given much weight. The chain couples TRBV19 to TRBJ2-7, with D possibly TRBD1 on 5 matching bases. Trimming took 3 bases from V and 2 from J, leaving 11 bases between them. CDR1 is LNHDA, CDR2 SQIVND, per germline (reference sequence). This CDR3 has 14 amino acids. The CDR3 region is CASSIGASTYEQYF. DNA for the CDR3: TGTGCCAGTAGTATTGGGGCTAGTACCTACGAGCAGTACTTC.

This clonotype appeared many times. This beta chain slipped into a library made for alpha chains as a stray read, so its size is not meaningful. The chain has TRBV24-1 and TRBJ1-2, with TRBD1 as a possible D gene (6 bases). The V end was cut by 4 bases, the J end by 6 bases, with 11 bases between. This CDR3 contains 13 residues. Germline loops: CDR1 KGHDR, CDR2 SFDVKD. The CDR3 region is CATSEHTGNGYTF. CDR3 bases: TGTGCCACCAGTGAGCATACAGGGAATGGCTACACCTTC.

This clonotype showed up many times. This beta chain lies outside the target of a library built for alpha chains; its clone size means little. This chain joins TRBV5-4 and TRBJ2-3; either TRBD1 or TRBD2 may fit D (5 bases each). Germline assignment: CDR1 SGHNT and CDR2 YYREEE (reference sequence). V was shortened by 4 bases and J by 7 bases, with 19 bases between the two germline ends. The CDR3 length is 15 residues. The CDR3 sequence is CASSASGTAANTQYF. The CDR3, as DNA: TGTGCCAGCAGCGCATCCGGGACGGCGGCAAATACGCAGTATTTT.

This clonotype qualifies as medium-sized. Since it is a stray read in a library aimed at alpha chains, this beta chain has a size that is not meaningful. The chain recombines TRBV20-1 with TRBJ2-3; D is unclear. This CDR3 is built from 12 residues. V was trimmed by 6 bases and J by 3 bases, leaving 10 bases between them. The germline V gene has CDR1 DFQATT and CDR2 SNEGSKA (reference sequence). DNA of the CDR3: TGCAGTGCCCCCCTCGTAACAGATACGCAGTATTTT. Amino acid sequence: CSAPLVTDTQYF.

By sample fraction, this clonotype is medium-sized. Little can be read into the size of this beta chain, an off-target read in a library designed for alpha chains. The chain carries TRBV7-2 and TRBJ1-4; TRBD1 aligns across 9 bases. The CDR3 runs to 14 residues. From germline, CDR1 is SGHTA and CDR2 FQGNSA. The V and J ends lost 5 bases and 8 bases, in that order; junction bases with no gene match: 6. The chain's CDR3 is CASSPGTGYEKLFF. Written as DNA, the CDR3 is TGTGCCAGCAGCCCAGGGACAGGGTACGAAAAACTGTTTTTT.

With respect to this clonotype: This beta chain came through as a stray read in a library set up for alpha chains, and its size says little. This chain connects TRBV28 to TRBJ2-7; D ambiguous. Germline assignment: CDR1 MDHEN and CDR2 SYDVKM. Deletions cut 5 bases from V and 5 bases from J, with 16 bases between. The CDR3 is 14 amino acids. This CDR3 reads CASSRPGGVNEQYF. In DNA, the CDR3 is TGTGCCAGCAGTCGCCCCGGTGGGGTAAACGAGCAGTACTTC.

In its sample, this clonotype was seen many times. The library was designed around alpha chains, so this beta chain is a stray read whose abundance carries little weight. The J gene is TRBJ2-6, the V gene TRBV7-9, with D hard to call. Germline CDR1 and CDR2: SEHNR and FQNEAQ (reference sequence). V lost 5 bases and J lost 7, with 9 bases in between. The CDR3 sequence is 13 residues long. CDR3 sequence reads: CASSPGRANVLTF. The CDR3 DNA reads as TGTGCCAGCAGCCCTGGCAGAGCCAACGTCCTGACTTTC. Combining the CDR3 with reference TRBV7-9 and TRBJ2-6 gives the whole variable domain DTGVSQNPRHKITKRGQNVTFRCDPISEHNRLYWYRQTLGQGPEFLTYFQNEAQLEKSRLLSDRFSAERPKGSFSTLEIQRTEQGDSAMYLCASSPGRANVLTFGAGSRLTVL.

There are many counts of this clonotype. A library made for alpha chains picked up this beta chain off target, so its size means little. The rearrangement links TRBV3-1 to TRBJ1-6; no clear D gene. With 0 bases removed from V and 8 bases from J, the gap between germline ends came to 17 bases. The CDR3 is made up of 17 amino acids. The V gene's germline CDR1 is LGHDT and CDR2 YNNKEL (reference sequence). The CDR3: CASSQDWRGRPYSPLHF. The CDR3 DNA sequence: TGTGCCAGCAGCCAAGATTGGCGGGGTCGGCCTTATTCACCCCTCCACTTT.